Detailed here is one T cell receptor beta chain. Repertoires were generated with immunoSEQ multiplex PCR, while TCRdb's copy carries only in-frame clones and drops some. The table lists 200,000 to 300,000 clones, about nine tenths of them singletons. The data are from a study of blood T cell repertoires in COVID-19. Study at large: From T cells, B-cell-depleted T cells, or PBMCs came the material, which was cDNA or gDNA.

CDR3 size: 18 residues. Per the germline V gene, CDR1 is GTSNPN and CDR2 is SVGIG (reference sequence). The junction had 10 bases not matched to a gene; V was cut back by 0 bases and J by 4 bases. This TCR was sampled from a woman aged 40 to 49 with acute COVID-19. This chain links TRBV30 with TRBJ2-3, with 13 bases aligning to TRBD2. Sequencing input: PBMCs or T cells enriched from blood (not recorded which). The CDR3 protein is CAWSVFSSLAGGADTQYF. The CDR3 DNA follows: TGTGCCTGGAGTGTTTTTTCCTCACTAGCGGGAGGGGCAGATACGCAGTATTTT.